One sample yielded the 5 T cell receptor beta chains listed below, sequenced in a study of cytomegalovirus exposure and HLA in healthy donors. This PCR relied on a set of 60 Vbeta primers and 13 Jbeta primers. Here immunoSEQ multiplex PCR was the method, and the copy in TCRdb shows in-frame clones only, minus some. The sample consists of some 130,000 clones, around three quarters of them appearing once. Sequencing was carried out using PBMCs. Receptors originate from a man between 18 and 35 years old in good health and CMV-seronegative.

This chain joins TRBV4-2 and TRBJ2-1, with D tentatively TRBD2 (6 bases). Germline V gives CDR1 LGHNA, CDR2 YNFKEQ. Deletions cut 0 bases from V and 4 bases from J, with 16 bases between. The CDR3 runs to 17 residues. The CDR3 bases are TGTGCCAGCAGCCAAGATCAGGGTAGCGGTGGTTACAATGAGCAGTTCTTC. This codes for CASSQDQGSGGYNEQFF.

The chain employs TRBV5-6 and TRBJ2-7; perhaps TRBD1 as D (6 bases). V lost 0 bases to trimming and J lost 0 bases, with 7 bases between them. The CDR3 spans 14 residues. Germline-derived CDR1 and CDR2 are SGHDT and YYEEEE. The CDR3 protein is CASSLGTDSYEQYV. CDR3 DNA: TGTGCCAGCAGCTTGGGGACAGACTCCTACGAGCAGTACGTC.

This clone was detected only a few times. V and J are TRBV6-1 and TRBJ1-5; 10 positions match TRBD1. CDR1 is MNHNS, CDR2 SASEGT, per germline. CDR3 length equals 15 residues. The V and J ends lost 5 bases and 4 bases, in that order; junction bases with no gene match: 5. The DNA for the CDR3 is TGTGCCAGCAGTCTTGGGACAGGGGCAAATCAGCCCCAGCATTTT. Its translation is CASSLGTGANQPQHF.

This clone was seen a single time. The chain employs TRBV15 and TRBJ2-3; TRBD2 might be the D (6 bases). Looked up from germline, CDR1 is LNHNV and CDR2 is YYDKDF (reference sequence). V lost 0 bases, J lost 5 bases, and 18 bases lay in between. The CDR3 has 17 amino acids. This CDR3 reads CATSRDLGGVGGDTQYF. In DNA form, the CDR3 reads TGTGCCACCAGCAGAGATTTGGGGGGAGTGGGTGGAGATACGCAGTATTTT.

This rearrangement joins TRBV10-2 to TRBJ2-1; 13 bases line up with TRBD2. Germline CDR1 WSHSY, CDR2 SAAADI. Losses at the gene ends were 5 bases for V and 8 bases for J; bases not matched to a gene: 6. The CDR3 is made up of 15 amino acids. CDR3 amino acids: CASSLGLAGVDEQFF. CDR3 in DNA: TGCGCCAGCAGTCTTGGACTAGCGGGAGTCGATGAGCAGTTCTTC.